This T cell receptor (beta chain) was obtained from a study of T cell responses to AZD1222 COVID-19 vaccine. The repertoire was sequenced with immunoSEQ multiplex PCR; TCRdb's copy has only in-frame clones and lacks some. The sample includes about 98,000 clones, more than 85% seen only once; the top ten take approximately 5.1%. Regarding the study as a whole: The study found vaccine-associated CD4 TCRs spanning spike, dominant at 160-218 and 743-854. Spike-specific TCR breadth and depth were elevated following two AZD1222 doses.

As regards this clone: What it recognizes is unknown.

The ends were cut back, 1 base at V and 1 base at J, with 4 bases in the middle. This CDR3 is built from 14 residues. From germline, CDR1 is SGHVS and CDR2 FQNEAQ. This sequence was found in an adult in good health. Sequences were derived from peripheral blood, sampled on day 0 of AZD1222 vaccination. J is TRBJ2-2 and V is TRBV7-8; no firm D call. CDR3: CASSLDWNTGELFF. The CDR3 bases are TGTGCCAGCAGCTTAGACTGGAACACCGGGGAGCTGTTTTTT.